A selection of T cell receptor beta chains follows, all from one sample in a study of T-cell reconstitution after alpha-beta-depleted transplantation in children. TCRdb re-derived calls from the PCR reads in MiXCR, one entry per CDR3 protein. The sample records almost 250,000 distinct CDR3 sequences, 20% to 30% being singletons. Sequencing used PBMCs, obtained before TCRalphabeta/CD19-depleted stem cell transplant. These receptor sequences come from a girl aged 2 to 10 with Fanconi anemia, due to receive a stem cell transplant. The CDR3 runs from the conserved cysteine through the conserved F or W. The order of the fields is V gene, clone size, CDR3 protein. Some rows mark clone size as missing; the rest say once, few, many or name a class of expanded clone.

TRBV4-1 few CASSQEWITPGAEQYF
TRBV12-3/TRBV12-4 many CASSLGTAAPYEQYF
TRBV7-8 NA CASSGRVGLAKNIQYF
TRBV7-2 NA CASSPLGGKSLYGYTF
TRBV15 many CATSRVRGTRYNEQFF
TRBV20-1 many CSGREGNYGYTF
TRBV6-5 many CASSYDDRAGNQPQHF
TRBV29-1 many CSVGQPQETQYF
TRBV12-3/TRBV12-4 NA CASSLSIAADTQYF
TRBV18 few CASSLKGQVSYEQYF
TRBV29-1 many CSVAPPNYGYTF
TRBV6-5 many CASSYSAQGGELFF
TRBV5-1 NA CASSLAGTGDEKLFF
TRBV10-3 few CAISEFEGPQETQYF
TRBV7-3 once CASSLRRLAGGDTGELFF
TRBV5-1 many CASSLGSDSTYEQYF
TRBV7-9 NA CASSLKGIYEQYF
TRBV12-3/TRBV12-4 many CASSFVLGPSIYGYTF
TRBV19 many CASSILSPDRGNQPQHF
TRBV29-1 NA CSVVGGAAETQYF
TRBV20-1 NA CSAKVGRGQGIETQYF
TRBV7-2 NA CASSPGPGNTIYF
TRBV4-2 NA CASSPQGARTEAFF
TRBV7-2 many CASSLNAITDTQYF
TRBV7-6 many CASSLGWGLFSYEQYF
TRBV4-2 NA CASSQGNGDTGELFF
TRBV20-1 many CSATVSYNEQFF
TRBV6-1 many CASSEGSLNQPQHF
TRBV15 many CATSRVLGGYEGTDTQYF
TRBV10-3 many CAISESTADTQYF
TRBV1 NA CTSSQDPKDQPQHF
TRBV20-1 NA CSAPVTSGRGEQYF
TRBV28 NA CASRRTDFNNEQFF
TRBV20-1 NA CSASRSDEQYF
TRBV29-1 many CSVKGGLGQGTEQYF
TRBV29-1 NA CSVVVQGPGSGGFYEQYF